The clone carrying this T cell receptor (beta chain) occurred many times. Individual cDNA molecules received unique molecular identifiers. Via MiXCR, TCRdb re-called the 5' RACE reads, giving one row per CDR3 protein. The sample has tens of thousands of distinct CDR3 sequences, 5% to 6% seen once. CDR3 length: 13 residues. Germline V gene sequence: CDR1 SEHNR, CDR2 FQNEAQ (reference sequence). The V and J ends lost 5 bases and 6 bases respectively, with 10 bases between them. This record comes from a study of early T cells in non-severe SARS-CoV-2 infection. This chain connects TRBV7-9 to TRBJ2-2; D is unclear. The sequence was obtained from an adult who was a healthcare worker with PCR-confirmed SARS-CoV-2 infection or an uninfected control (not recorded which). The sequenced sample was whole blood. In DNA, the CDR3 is TGTGCCAGCAGCCCACCGGGCTCCGGGGAGCTGTTTTTT. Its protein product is CASSPPGSGELFF.